Shown below are 31 T cell receptor beta chains from a single sample sequenced in a study of OX40 agonist ivuxolimab in advanced cancers. TCRdb keeps only in-frame clones here, not all; method: immunoSEQ multiplex PCR. The sample includes some 86,000 clones, about 91% of them seen just once. The starting material was CD4+ or CD8+ T cells sorted from blood, obtained in a trial of the OX40 agonist ivuxolimab. Every receptor here comes from an adult with an advanced solid tumor such as melanoma, head and neck, liver or kidney cancer.

The rearrangement uses TRBV7-9 and TRBJ2-5; TRBD1 might be the D (6 bases). Germline CDR1 SEHNR, CDR2 FQNEAQ (reference sequence). The CDR3 consists of 13 residues. The V end lost 4 bases, the J end lost 6 bases, and 12 bases lay between the germline ends. The CDR3 loop reads CASSSGDLQTQYF. The CDR3 DNA reads TGTGCCAGCAGCTCAGGGGATCTACAGACCCAGTACTTC.

This clone was recorded once. The genes are TRBV28 and TRBJ2-3; 7 bases agree with TRBD2. Germline V gene lookup returns CDR1 MDHEN and CDR2 SYDVKM. V lost 2 bases, J lost 7 bases, and 9 bases stayed unmatched. This CDR3 is 15 amino acids long. The CDR3 nucleotides read TGTGCCAGCAGTTTAGGGGGGGGGAGCTTCTATACGCAGTATTTT. Translation: CASSLGGGSFYTQYF.

The chain has TRBV29-1 and TRBJ2-5, with TRBD2 as a possible D gene (7 bases). This CDR3 is built from 15 residues. Trimming stripped 8 bases from V and 4 bases from J, with 23 bases between. Germline V gene data show CDR1 as SQVTM and CDR2 as ANQGSEA. The CDR3 coding sequence is TGCAGCCTATGGATCCGGCGGGGGCAACGAGAGACCCAGTACTTC. Residues: CSLWIRRGQRETQYF.

The V gene is TRBV7-9, the J gene TRBJ1-5, with TRBD1 matching over 7 bases. CDR1 is SEHNR and CDR2 is FQNEAQ in the germline V gene (reference sequence). The CDR3 extends over 14 amino acids. V shed 1 base and J 4 bases; nucleotides not matched to a gene: 1. The CDR3 nucleotides read TGTGCCAGCAGCTTAGGGGACAGAAATCAGCCCCAGCATTTT. Amino acids: CASSLGDRNQPQHF.

The chain links TRBV6-5 to TRBJ1-6; no firm D call. Trimming left V 11 bases short and J 10 bases short, with 15 bases between. Germline V gene sequence: CDR1 MNHEY, CDR2 SVGAGI. The CDR3 has 12 amino acids. The DNA for the CDR3 is TGTGCCCCTCTACCCATATGGTCACCCCTCCACTTT. It translates to CAPLPIWSPLHF.

The sample holds one count of this clone. The CDR3 loop is CASRETSGRHEQYF. The CDR3 region has the DNA TGTGCCAGCAGAGAGACTAGCGGGAGACACGAGCAGTACTTC. This sequence joins TRBV25-1 and TRBJ2-7; 12 nucleotides align to TRBD2. This CDR3 spans 14 amino acids. V was clipped by 6 bases and J by 5 bases; unmatched bases: 5. Germline-derived CDR1 and CDR2 are MGHDK and SYGVNS.

This clone has only one observation. This chain joins TRBV27 and TRBJ2-1; possible D gene TRBD1, 5 bases. V dropped 2 bases and J dropped 9 bases, with 14 bases sitting between them. Germline CDR1 MNHEY, CDR2 SMNVEV (reference sequence). The CDR3 totals 14 residues. In nucleotides, the CDR3 is TGTGCCAGCAGTTTAGATAAGGGGCCGGGTGAGCAGTTCTTC. It yields the protein CASSLDKGPGEQFF.

The rearrangement links TRBV10-3 to TRBJ1-1, with 7 nucleotides matching TRBD1. CDR1 is ENHRY and CDR2 is SYGVKD in the germline V gene. The ends lost 6 bases at V and 1 base at J; junction bases unmatched: 5. The CDR3 is 14 amino acids. CDR3 amino acids: CAISYTGANTEAFF. DNA of the CDR3: TGTGCCATCAGCTACACAGGGGCGAACACTGAAGCTTTCTTT.

The rearrangement joins TRBV6-1 to TRBJ2-5; the D is unclear. V was cut by 5 bases and J by 5 bases, with 12 bases left in between. The CDR3 covers 13 residues. Germline-derived CDR1 and CDR2 are MNHNS and SASEGT. CDR3 residues: CASSPRGRETQYF. The CDR3 coding sequence is TGTGCCAGCAGTCCTCGTGGGCGGGAGACCCAGTACTTC.

This clone has a single count. The CDR3 nucleotides are TGTGCCAGTAGTATAGGCGCGGTTTACAATGAGCAGTTCTTC. Translation gives CASSIGAVYNEQFF. The chain recombines TRBV19 with TRBJ2-1, with D hard to call. CDR1 and CDR2 from the germline V gene are LNHDA and SQIVND (reference sequence). Trimming shortened V by 1 base and J by 4 bases, and 8 bases separated the two germline ends. The CDR3 runs 14 residues.

The gene calls are TRBV7-9 and TRBJ2-1, with D maybe TRBD2 (6 bases). Germline-derived CDR1 and CDR2 are SEHNR and FQNEAQ (reference sequence). Trimming removed 4 bases from V and 7 bases from J, with 20 bases in between. The CDR3 is made up of 16 amino acids. CDR3 amino acids: CASSYYGGLQVNEQFF. The CDR3 nucleotides read TGTGCCAGCAGCTATTACGGGGGACTCCAAGTGAATGAGCAGTTCTTC.

This chain joins TRBV5-1 and TRBJ2-7; no clear D gene. The V and J ends lost 0 bases and 3 bases respectively, with 10 bases between them. From germline, CDR1 is SGHRS and CDR2 YFSETQ. The length of the CDR3 is 14 residues. The CDR3 DNA follows: TGCGCCAGCAGCTTGGGTGCAGCCCTCTACGAGCAGTACTTC. Encoded protein: CASSLGAALYEQYF.

This rearrangement joins TRBV2 to TRBJ2-5; perhaps TRBD2 as D (5 bases). Germline V gene data show CDR1 as SNHLY and CDR2 as FYNNEI. CDR3 length: 12 residues. The V and J ends lost 6 bases and 4 bases respectively, with 9 bases between them. The CDR3 sequence is CASREVAETQYF. Here the CDR3 DNA reads TGTGCCAGCAGGGAGGTGGCAGAGACCCAGTACTTC.

This clone was counted once. The genes are TRBV30 and TRBJ1-3; D call uncertain. There are 13 residues in the CDR3. V gave up 3 bases and J gave up 3 bases, with 9 bases separating them. Germline CDR1 is GTSNPN and CDR2 is SVGIG (reference sequence). This CDR3 is CAWSADLGNTIYF. The CDR3 coding sequence is TGTGCCTGGAGCGCCGATCTTGGAAACACCATATATTTT.

This chain joins TRBV6-6 and TRBJ2-3, with D maybe TRBD2 (6 bases). Germline loops: CDR1 MNHNY, CDR2 SVGAGI (reference sequence). The CDR3 extends over 14 amino acids. V was cut by 2 bases and J by 2 bases, with 8 bases left in between. CDR3 sequence reads: CASSYRETTDTQYF. Written as DNA, the CDR3 is TGTGCCAGCAGTTACCGGGAGACCACAGATACGCAGTATTTT.

This chain links TRBV19 with TRBJ1-4; D remains unclear. The germline gives CDR1 LNHDA, CDR2 SQIVND (reference sequence). Trimming left V 8 bases short and J 8 bases short, with 15 bases between. The CDR3 has 13 amino acids. In DNA form, the CDR3 reads TGTGCCAGTGCACGATTAGGAGACGAAAAACTGTTTTTT. Its translation: CASARLGDEKLFF.

In this sample, this clone turned up once. The CDR3 DNA reads as TGTGCCAGCAGCTTGGCCCGGGTAGCGGGAGCTGGGGCCAACGTCCTGACTTTC. Amino acids: CASSLARVAGAGANVLTF. The V and J genes are TRBV5-4 and TRBJ2-6; 9 bases map to TRBD2. The CDR3 loop spans 18 amino acids. Germline lookup yields CDR1 SGHNT and CDR2 YYREEE (reference sequence). The V gene end was trimmed by 0 bases and the J gene end by 2 bases; junction bases not matched to a gene: 6.

The rearrangement uses TRBV7-4 and TRBJ1-6, with D possibly TRBD1 on 6 matching bases. The CDR3 extends over 23 amino acids. The V end lost 2 bases, the J end lost 6 bases, and 35 bases lay between the germline ends. CDR1 is SGHVT, CDR2 SQSDAQ, per germline. CDR3 sequence: CASSLPLRQATVSIQASNSPLHF. In DNA form, the CDR3 reads TGTGCCAGCAGCTTACCCCTAAGACAGGCCACAGTGTCCATCCAAGCGTCTAATTCACCCCTCCACTTT. The variable domain in full, with the rest retrieved from reference TRBV7-4 and TRBJ1-6, is GAGVSQSPRYKVAKRGRDVALRCDSISGHVTLYWYRQTLGQGSEVLTYSQSDAQRDKSGRPSGRFSAERPERSVSTLKIQRTEQGDSAVYLCASSLPLRQATVSIQASNSPLHFGNGTRLTVT.

The chain links TRBV5-1 to TRBJ2-5, with D maybe TRBD2 (7 bases). CDR1 SGHRS and CDR2 YFSETQ come from the germline V gene. The CDR3 has 14 residues. V lost 6 bases and J 3 bases, leaving 15 bases between the germline ends. The CDR3 reads CASTATGGEETQYF. The DNA of the CDR3 is TGCGCCAGCACGGCGACGGGGGGCGAAGAGACCCAGTACTTC.

V is TRBV9 and J is TRBJ2-7; 7 nucleotides line up with TRBD1. Germline CDR1 and CDR2: SGDLS and YYNGEE. The V and J ends lost 2 bases and 4 bases, in that order; junction bases with no gene match: 9. The CDR3 is 15 amino acids. CDR3 sequence (DNA): TGTGCCAGCAGCGTCTCATCAGGGGGTGGTTACGAGCAGTACTTC. It encodes CASSVSSGGGYEQYF.

This clone was recorded a few times. V gene TRBV7-6 combines with J gene TRBJ2-2; D is perhaps TRBD1 or TRBD2 (5 bases each). Germline V gene sequence: CDR1 SGHVS, CDR2 FNYEAQ. V lost 3 bases to trimming and J lost 4 bases, with 21 bases between them. CDR3 size: 18 residues. The chain's CDR3 is CASSFPWGRGTGTGELFF. The CDR3 nucleotides are TGTGCCAGCAGCTTCCCGTGGGGTCGAGGGACCGGCACCGGGGAGCTGTTTTTT. Filled out from reference TRBV7-6 and TRBJ2-2, the complete variable domain reads GAGVSQSPRYKVTKRGQDVALRCDPISGHVSLYWYRQALGQGPEFLTYFNYEAQQDKSGLPNDRFSAERPEGSISTLTIQRTEQRDSAMYRCASSFPWGRGTGTGELFFGEGSRLTVL.

This clone was observed a handful of times. The chain has TRBV5-6 and TRBJ1-1; D not certain. The CDR3 totals 14 residues. Trimming removed 0 bases at V and 1 base at J, with 7 bases between. The germline gives CDR1 SGHDT, CDR2 YYEEEE. CDR3 amino acids: CASSLVARNTEAFF. In DNA, the CDR3 is TGTGCCAGCAGCTTGGTTGCCAGGAACACTGAAGCTTTCTTT.

The chain uses TRBV11-2 and TRBJ2-5; D ambiguous. This CDR3 spans 9 amino acids. Germline V gene lookup returns CDR1 SGHAT and CDR2 FQNNGV. The CDR3 is CEGQETQYF. The DNA of the CDR3 is TGTGAAGGGCAAGAGACCCAGTACTTC.

As concerns this clone: An end of the junction differs from the germline gene, which may be a read error. The V and J genes are TRBV7-7 and TRBJ2-5, with D unresolved. The CDR3 spans 14 residues. The V gene's germline CDR1 is SSHAT and CDR2 FNYEAQ (reference sequence). DNA of the CDR3: TGTGCTAGCAGCTTCGGGCACCTGGGGGAGACCCAGTACTTC. It codes for CASSFGHLGETQYF.

The chain couples TRBV9 to TRBJ2-1, with unresolved D. The V gene lost 4 bases and the J gene lost 7 bases, with 15 bases spanning the gap. The CDR3 is 14 residues long. Germline CDR1 is SGDLS and CDR2 is YYNGEE. CDR3 sequence: CASSPSSKVNEQFF. The CDR3 DNA reads TGTGCCAGCAGCCCGTCGTCAAAGGTGAATGAGCAGTTCTTC.

The sample holds one count of this clone. V is TRBV19 and J is TRBJ2-3; TRBD2 aligns across 8 bases. The CDR3 runs 15 residues. After removal of 6 bases from V and 5 bases from J, the junction contained 10 bases not matched to a gene. The germline V gene encodes CDR1 LNHDA and CDR2 SQIVND (reference sequence). The CDR3 here is CASRPAGGGGDTQYF. Written as DNA, the CDR3 is TGTGCCAGTAGGCCGGCGGGAGGTGGTGGAGATACGCAGTATTTT.

The chain combines TRBV6-5 with TRBJ2-5; perhaps TRBD1 as D (6 bases). CDR3 size: 15 residues. Germline V CDR1 and CDR2: MNHEY, SVGAGI. Deletions cut 4 bases from V and 1 base from J, with 13 bases between. The CDR3 reads CASSSLQGPQETQYF. CDR3 nucleotides: TGTGCCAGCAGTTCACTACAGGGACCCCAAGAGACCCAGTACTTC.

V and J are TRBV18 and TRBJ2-5; no definite D call. CDR3 length: 13 amino acids. V was clipped by 0 bases and J by 3 bases, with 5 bases between them. CDR1 and CDR2 (germline): KGHSH, LQKENI. This CDR3 is CASSPPNEETQYF. Written as DNA, the CDR3 is TGTGCCAGCTCACCACCGAATGAAGAGACCCAGTACTTC.

The chain carries TRBV13 and TRBJ2-5, with unresolved D. Trimming took off 2 bases at V and 2 bases at J, with 15 bases between the two ends. The CDR3 runs to 16 residues. Germline V gives CDR1 PRHDT, CDR2 FYEKMQ (reference sequence). The CDR3 reads CASSLSPNWIQETQYF. The DNA of the CDR3 is TGTGCCAGCAGCTTATCCCCGAACTGGATTCAAGAGACCCAGTACTTC. The full variable domain, completed using reference TRBV13 and TRBJ2-5, is AAGVIQSPRHLIKEKRETATLKCYPIPRHDTVYWYQQGPGQDPQFLISFYEKMQSDKGSIPDRFSAQQFSDYHSELNMSSLELGDSALYFCASSLSPNWIQETQYFGPGTRLLVL.

This rearrangement joins TRBV30 to TRBJ2-5, with D possibly matching TRBD1 (5 bases). This CDR3 is built from 14 residues. The germline V gene encodes CDR1 GTSNPN and CDR2 SVGIG (reference sequence). Trimming pared 4 bases from V and 1 base from J, leaving 13 bases between. CDR3 sequence (DNA): TGTGCCTGGAAACGAGGACATTTCCAAGAGACCCAGTACTTC. Residues: CAWKRGHFQETQYF. Full variable domain (outside the CDR3, taken from reference TRBV30 and TRBJ2-5): SQTIHQWPATLVQPVGSPLSLECTVEGTSNPNLYWYRQAAGRGLQLLFYSVGIGQISSEVPQNLSASRPQDRQFILSSKKLLLSDSGFYLCAWKRGHFQETQYFGPGTRLLVL.

The gene calls are TRBV11-2 and TRBJ2-5; D possibly corresponds to TRBD2 (6 bases). The CDR3 totals 15 residues. Germline V gene lookup returns CDR1 SGHAT and CDR2 FQNNGV. V was cut by 3 bases and J by 1 base, with 12 bases left in between. The CDR3 is CASSFVRGSQETQYF. The CDR3 DNA is TGTGCCAGCAGCTTCGTACGGGGGAGCCAAGAGACCCAGTACTTC. The whole variable domain, filled in from reference TRBV11-2 and TRBJ2-5, reads EAGVAQSPRYKIIEKRQSVAFWCNPISGHATLYWYQQILGQGPKLLIQFQNNGVVDDSQLPKDRFSAERLKGVDSTLKIQPAKLEDSAVYLCASSFVRGSQETQYFGPGTRLLVL.